Shown below are 30 T cell receptor beta chains from a single sample sequenced in a study of regulatory T cells in long-lasting Graves disease. Time point here: newly diagnosed GD, antithyroid drugs for less than 3 months. The TCR library was made from RNA extracted from PBMCs. iRepertoire HTBI primers and Arm-PCR of CDR3 regions built TCR beta libraries. TCRdb itself ran the multiplex PCR reads through MiXCR, one entry per CDR3 protein. The table lists more than 400,000 distinct CDR3 sequences, about 17% of them singletons. These data also formed part of another study, on T cells in Graves' hyperthyroidism and ophthalmopathy.

Sample: peripheral blood mononuclear cells (PBMCs), taken at new diagnosis, from a patient treated with antithyroid drugs. The receptor source for this set is a woman in her 30s with Graves disease.

This clonotype was counted many times. This chain connects TRBV20-1 to TRBJ1-5; D gene unclear. Trimming left V 4 bases short and J 6 bases short, with 13 bases between. In germline, CDR1 is DFQATT, CDR2 SNEGSKA (reference sequence). CDR3 length equals 13 residues. DNA for the CDR3: TGCAGTGCTAAGACCCCCGACGGTCAGCCCCAGCATTTT. Its protein is CSAKTPDGQPQHF.

In its sample, this clonotype was seen a few times. The rearrangement links TRBV15 to TRBJ2-1, with 11 bases lining up with TRBD2. The V gene's germline CDR1 is LNHNV and CDR2 YYDKDF (reference sequence). The V and J ends lost 5 bases and 14 bases, in that order; junction bases with no gene match: 2. The CDR3 runs 11 residues. The CDR3, as DNA: TGTGCCACCAGCGAGGGACTAGCGGAGTTCTTC. Translated, it gives CATSEGLAEFF.

A few counts support this clonotype. The V and J genes are TRBV5-4 and TRBJ2-3; TRBD2 agrees at 14 bases. Matching the DNA end better, TRBJ2-7 makes the J call doubtful. The CDR3 covers 16 residues. The germline gives CDR1 SGHNT, CDR2 YYREEE (reference sequence). The CDR3 loop reads CASSVTSGGGNYEQYF. Here the CDR3 DNA reads TGTGCCAGCAGCGTGACTAGCGGGGGGGGAAACTACGAGCAGTACTTC.

This clonotype was counted many times. One end of the junction is discordant with germline, which a read error may explain. Written as DNA, the CDR3 is TGTGCCAGCAGTTTGGCCGGGACAGTGAACACTGAAGCTTTCTTT. This codes for CASSLAGTVNTEAFF. The chain links TRBV5-1 to TRBJ1-1; 7 nucleotides match TRBD1. Germline CDR1 is SGHRS and CDR2 is YFSETQ. This CDR3 is 15 amino acids long. Filled out from reference TRBV5-1 and TRBJ1-1, the complete variable domain reads KAGVTQTPRYLIKTRGQQVTLSCSPISGHRSVSWYQQTPGQGLQFLFEYFSETQRNKGNFPGRFSGRQFSNSRSEMNVSTLELGDSALYLCASSLAGTVNTEAFFGQGTRLTVV.

In its sample, this clonotype was seen many times. The CDR3 sequence: CAWSGRGKAFF. The CDR3 bases are TGTGCCTGGTCGGGGAGGGGGAAAGCTTTCTTT. The chain uses TRBV30 and TRBJ1-1, with D possibly TRBD1 on 6 matching bases. CDR3 length: 11 amino acids. Germline V CDR1 and CDR2: GTSNPN, SVGIG (reference sequence). Trimming took 5 bases from V and 9 from J, leaving 13 bases between them.

In its sample, this clonotype was seen many times. The V call is TRBV18, the J call TRBJ1-2; D is unclear. Germline V lookup: CDR1 KGHSH, CDR2 LQKENI. V lost 5 bases, J lost 6 bases, and 7 bases lay in between. The CDR3 length is 11 residues. As DNA, the CDR3 is TGTGCCAGCTCATCCGGAGATGGCTACACCTTC. Translated: CASSSGDGYTF.

This clonotype was counted many times. The chain uses TRBV5-6 and TRBJ1-1, with no clear D. V lost 1 base, J lost 3 bases, and 13 bases lay in between. From germline, CDR1 is SGHDT and CDR2 YYEEEE. The CDR3 has 15 amino acids. The CDR3 region is CASSLLTRGYTEAFF. The DNA for the CDR3 is TGTGCCAGCAGCTTGTTGACCCGAGGGTACACTGAAGCTTTCTTT. Full variable domain (remainder filled in from reference TRBV5-6 and TRBJ1-1): DAGVTQSPTHLIKTRGQQVTLRCSPKSGHDTVSWYQQALGQGPQFIFQYYEEEERQRGNFPDRFSGHQFPNYSSELNVNALLLGDSALYLCASSLLTRGYTEAFFGQGTRLTVV.

This clonotype appeared a few times. The chain combines TRBV25-1 with TRBJ1-6; D remains unclear. This CDR3 has 14 residues. V was shortened by 0 bases and J by 10 bases, with 10 bases between the two germline ends. Germline lookup yields CDR1 MGHDK and CDR2 SYGVNS. This CDR3 reads CASSEYIEDSPLHF. The DNA of the CDR3 is TGTGCCAGCAGTGAATATATCGAAGACTCACCCCTCCACTTT.

This clonotype has only one observation. The chain links TRBV10-3 to TRBJ2-1, with 16 bases that match TRBD2. The tail of the sequence fits TRBJ2-4 better, so the J call may be wrong. The germline CDR1 and CDR2 sequences are ENHRY and SYGVKD. There are 17 residues in the CDR3. This chain's CDR3 is CAISPGLAGGGKNIQYF. The CDR3 coding sequence is TGTGCCATCAGTCCGGGACTAGCGGGAGGGGGCAAAAACATTCAGTACTTC.

V usage is TRBV10-3 and J usage is TRBJ1-6, with 9 bases identical to TRBD1. The germline V gene has CDR1 ENHRY and CDR2 SYGVKD. The V segment lost 4 bases and the J segment 7 bases; nucleotides outside the gene matches: 5. This CDR3 is built from 15 residues. The CDR3 nucleotides read TGTGCCATCAGTGTACAGGGGGCGAGGAATTCACCCCTCCACTTT. Encoded protein: CAISVQGARNSPLHF.

This clonotype was seen a few times. CDR3 DNA sequence: TGTGCCATCAAGAGGGACAGAGTCTATGGCTACACCTTC. Translated: CAIKRDRVYGYTF. J is TRBJ1-2 and V is TRBV10-3; TRBD1 aligns across 7 bases. This CDR3 spans 13 amino acids. Germline-derived CDR1 and CDR2 are ENHRY and SYGVKD. V lost 7 bases to trimming and J lost 4 bases; unmatched junction nucleotides: 6.

The table lists this clonotype with many counts. At one boundary the junction diverges from the germline segment, which might be a read error. J is TRBJ2-7 and V is TRBV7-7, with D tentatively TRBD2 (5 bases). Germline CDR1 SSHAT, CDR2 FNYEAQ (reference sequence). CDR3 length: 15 amino acids. CDR3 in amino acids: CASSPQIGGAYEQYF. The CDR3 DNA is TGTGCTAGCAGCCCCCAGATAGGAGGCGCCTACGAGCAGTACTTC.

This clonotype has at least ten counts. This chain joins TRBV5-4 and TRBJ2-3, with unresolved D. The CDR3 contains 13 residues. The V gene lost 2 bases and the J gene lost 6 bases, with 10 bases spanning the gap. From germline, CDR1 is SGHNT and CDR2 YYREEE (reference sequence). The CDR3 coding sequence is TGTGCCAGCAGCTTAGATGTCCGGGATACGCAGTATTTT. It is translated as CASSLDVRDTQYF.

Comments on this clonotype: Being one base from a much bigger clone, this may be a read error. The chain is built from TRBV6-5 and TRBJ2-2; TRBD1 aligns across 7 bases. V gave up 2 bases and J gave up 1 base; unmatched junction bases: 7. Germline V gene sequence: CDR1 MNHEY, CDR2 SVGAGI. The CDR3 is 17 amino acids. This CDR3 reads CASSYTGATKNTGELFF. Written as DNA, the CDR3 is TGTGCCAGCAGTTACACAGGGGCAACCAAGAACACCGGGGAGCTGTTTTTT.

A few counts support this clonotype. The rearrangement uses TRBV6-1 and TRBJ2-2; weak D call: TRBD2 (5 bases). V lost 6 bases, J lost 7 bases, and 12 bases lay in between. CDR3 length: 13 amino acids. Germline-derived CDR1 and CDR2 are MNHNS and SASEGT. CDR3 DNA sequence: TGTGCCAGCAGATTCACTAGGATCGGGGAGCTGTTTTTT. It specifies CASRFTRIGELFF.

This clonotype was recorded at least ten times. One junction end does not reproduce the germline sequence, and a read error may be involved. The J gene is TRBJ2-7, the V gene TRBV5-1, with TRBD1 as a possible D gene (5 bases). Germline V lookup: CDR1 SGHRS, CDR2 YFSETQ. The CDR3 has 15 amino acids. The CDR3 here is CASSLDPQGTYEQYF. CDR3 nucleotide sequence: TGTGCCAGCAGCTTGGACCCCCAGGGAACCTACGAGCAGTACTTC.

This chain connects TRBV12-5 to TRBJ2-5, with 9 positions matching TRBD2. Germline CDR1 reads LGHNT; CDR2 reads FRNRAP. The J segment lost 6 bases and the V segment lost 1 base, leaving 3 bases of the junction unmatched. The CDR3 runs to 14 residues. CDR3 nucleotide sequence: TGTGCTAGTGGTTTGGGGACTAGCGAAAAGACCCAGTACTTC. Protein product: CASGLGTSEKTQYF.

V and J are TRBV6-2 or TRBV6-3 and TRBJ2-1; 9 bases are shared with TRBD2. This CDR3 has 16 amino acids. Trimming cost V 4 bases and J 8 bases; bases outside gene matches: 12. Germline V CDR1 and CDR2: MNHEY, SVGEGT. The CDR3 loop is CASSSPAGGRFHEQFF. CDR3 DNA: TGTGCCAGCAGTTCCCCGGCGGGAGGGCGTTTCCATGAGCAGTTCTTC.

This clonotype was observed a few times. The J gene is TRBJ2-5, the V gene TRBV9; a possible D gene is TRBD1 (6 bases). The CDR3 is made up of 15 amino acids. With 3 bases removed from V and 5 bases from J, the gap between germline ends came to 17 bases. CDR1 is SGDLS, CDR2 YYNGEE, per germline. The CDR3 sequence is CASSESWGPVETQYF. The CDR3 DNA follows: TGTGCCAGCAGCGAGTCTTGGGGGCCGGTGGAGACCCAGTACTTC.

The chain is built from TRBV4-1 and TRBJ2-4; D may be TRBD2 (6 bases). CDR3 length equals 17 residues. Germline assignment: CDR1 MGHRA and CDR2 YSYEKL. V was pared by 4 bases and J by 4 bases, with 20 bases between. CDR3 DNA sequence: TGCGCCAGCAGCCTTGATGGGCTAGCGTGGTTAAAAAACATTCAGTACTTC. It is translated as CASSLDGLAWLKNIQYF.

This clonotype was counted at least ten times. V gene TRBV14 combines with J gene TRBJ2-7; no definite D call. The germline V and J ends were trimmed by 1 base and 3 bases, with 10 bases remaining between them. CDR3 length: 14 amino acids. From germline, CDR1 is SGHDN and CDR2 FVKESK. CDR3 loop: CASSQVQNLYEQYF. The CDR3, as DNA: TGTGCCAGCAGCCAAGTGCAGAACCTCTACGAGCAGTACTTC. Supplemented by reference TRBV14 and TRBJ2-7, the full variable domain reads EAGVTQFPSHSVIEKGQTVTLRCDPISGHDNLYWYRRVMGKEIKFLLHFVKESKQDESGMPNNRFLAERTGGTYSTLKVQPAELEDSGVYFCASSQVQNLYEQYFGPGTRLTVT.

This clonotype was counted many times. The chain carries TRBV12-3 or TRBV12-4 and TRBJ1-5; D is perhaps TRBD1 (6 bases). The CDR3 is 14 residues long. V dropped 6 bases and J dropped 4 bases, with 13 bases sitting between them. Here the CDR3 reads CASSPDRINQPQHF. The CDR3 DNA reads as TGTGCCAGCAGCCCCGACAGGATAAATCAGCCCCAGCATTTT.

This clonotype was counted between two and nine times. This chain links TRBV30 with TRBJ2-4; no reliable D call. CDR3 length: 14 amino acids. Germline CDR1 is GTSNPN and CDR2 is SVGIG (reference sequence). The V and J ends lost 3 bases and 0 bases respectively, with 9 bases between them. CDR3 sequence reads: CAWRALGAKNIQYF. CDR3 bases: TGTGCCTGGAGAGCATTGGGAGCCAAAAACATTCAGTACTTC.

This clonotype was observed many times. The rearrangement joins TRBV11-2 to TRBJ2-5; the D is unclear. Trimming cost V 2 bases and J 5 bases, with 15 bases left between them. This CDR3 is 15 amino acids long. Germline CDR1 SGHAT, CDR2 FQNNGV. This CDR3 is CASSLIGANGETQYF. The CDR3 DNA sequence: TGTGCCAGCAGCTTAATAGGAGCTAACGGCGAGACCCAGTACTTC.

This clonotype was observed many times. The chain has TRBV11-3 and TRBJ2-7; 7 nucleotides align to TRBD2. This CDR3 has 12 amino acids. Per germline, CDR1 SGHNT and CDR2 YENEEA. The J segment lost 10 bases and the V segment lost 1 base, leaving 4 bases of the junction unmatched. The CDR3 spells CASSLGEGPQYF. The CDR3 DNA sequence: TGTGCCAGCAGCTTAGGGGAGGGCCCTCAGTACTTC.

Details on this clonotype: At one boundary the junction diverges from the germline segment, which might be a read error. V and J are TRBV19 and TRBJ1-1, with a possible D match to TRBD1 (5 bases). Germline lookup yields CDR1 LNHDA and CDR2 SQIVND (reference sequence). The CDR3 is 13 residues long. The CDR3 is CASSGHRSTGAFF. The DNA for the CDR3 is TGTGCCAGTAGTGGTCACAGGAGCACTGGAGCTTTCTTT. Using reference TRBV19 and TRBJ1-1 for the parts outside the CDR3, the full variable domain is DGGITQSPKYLFRKEGQNVTLSCEQNLNHDAMYWYRQDPGQGLRLIYYSQIVNDFQKGDIAEGYSVSREKKESFPLTVTSAQKNPTAFYLCASSGHRSTGAFFGQGTRLTVV.

Of note for this clonotype: A much larger clone lies a single base off, so this may be a read error. The chain has TRBV18 and TRBJ1-1; D remains unclear. Germline assignment: CDR1 KGHSH and CDR2 LQKENI. The CDR3 has 11 amino acids. The CDR3 loop reads CASSPGREASF. CDR3 DNA sequence: TGTGCCAGCTCACCTGGGCGGGAAGCTTCCTTT. The whole variable domain, remainder taken from reference TRBV18 and TRBJ1-1, is NAGVMQNPRHLVRRRGQEARLRCSPMKGHSHVYWYRQLPEEGLKFMVYLQKENIIDESGMPKERFSAEFPKEGPSILRIQQVVRGDSAAYFCASSPGREASFGQGTRLTVV.

A few counts support this clonotype. This sequence joins TRBV30 and TRBJ2-1; 8 nucleotides match TRBD2. Germline loops: CDR1 GTSNPN, CDR2 SVGIG (reference sequence). J lost 8 bases, V lost 0 bases, and 6 bases had no gene match. CDR3 length: 14 amino acids. Here the CDR3 DNA reads TGTGCCTGGAGTGTACGGCTAGCGGGTGATGAGCAGTTCTTC. This sequence encodes CAWSVRLAGDEQFF.

This clonotype was observed many times. The V call is TRBV12-3 or TRBV12-4, the J call TRBJ2-1; 11 bases agree with TRBD2. CDR3 length equals 15 residues. V lost 6 bases and J lost 7; bases outside the gene matches: 8. The CDR3 DNA reads as TGTGCCAGCAGCGAGACTAGCGGGGCCTTAAATGAGCAGTTCTTC. Protein: CASSETSGALNEQFF.

This clonotype was picked up many times. The chain is built from TRBV6-1 and TRBJ2-3; 8 bases agree with TRBD2. The CDR3 is 17 amino acids. The junction had 14 bases not matched to a gene; V was cut back by 7 bases and J by 2 bases. In germline, CDR1 is MNHNS, CDR2 SASEGT. CDR3 DNA sequence: TGTGCCAGCACCGAATCTTGGACTAGCTGGGACACAGATACGCAGTATTTT. Residues: CASTESWTSWDTDTQYF.